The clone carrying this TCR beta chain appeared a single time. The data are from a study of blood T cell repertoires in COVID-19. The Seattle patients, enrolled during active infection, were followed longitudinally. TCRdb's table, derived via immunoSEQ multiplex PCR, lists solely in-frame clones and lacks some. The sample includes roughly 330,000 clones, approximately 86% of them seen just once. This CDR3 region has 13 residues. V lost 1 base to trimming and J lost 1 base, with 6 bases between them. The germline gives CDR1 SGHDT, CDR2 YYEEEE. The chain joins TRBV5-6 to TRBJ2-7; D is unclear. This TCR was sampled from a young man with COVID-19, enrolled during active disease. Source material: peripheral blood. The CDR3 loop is CASSLLLSYEQYF. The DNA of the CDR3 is TGTGCCAGCAGCTTGCTACTGTCCTACGAGCAGTACTTC. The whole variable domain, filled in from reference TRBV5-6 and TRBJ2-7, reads DAGVTQSPTHLIKTRGQQVTLRCSPKSGHDTVSWYQQALGQGPQFIFQYYEEEERQRGNFPDRFSGHQFPNYSSELNVNALLLGDSALYLCASSLLLSYEQYFGPGTRLTVT.